Each of the 15 T cell receptor beta chains below was sequenced from the same sample in a study of cytomegalovirus exposure and HLA in healthy donors. Both 60 Vbeta primers and 13 Jbeta primers went into the PCR. The data were produced by immunoSEQ multiplex PCR, yet TCRdb's version contains in-frame clones alone and is incomplete. This sample carries around 150,000 clones, about 80% of them seen once, and the ten largest clones take around a tenth. Sequenced: PBMCs. The origin of the receptors is a man between 18 and 29 years old in good health and CMV-seropositive.

The chain is built from TRBV30 and TRBJ2-7, with 7 bases that match TRBD2. This CDR3 region has 11 residues. CDR1 is GTSNPN and CDR2 is SVGIG in the germline V gene (reference sequence). V lost 5 bases to trimming and J lost 7 bases; unmatched junction nucleotides: 5. The CDR3 spells CAWGGGPEQYF. The CDR3 DNA sequence: TGTGCCTGGGGCGGGGGTCCTGAGCAGTACTTC.

This chain connects TRBV5-4 to TRBJ2-5, with 7 bases fitting TRBD2. Per germline, CDR1 SGHNT and CDR2 YYREEE (reference sequence). The CDR3 is 14 amino acids. After removal of 0 bases from V and 2 bases from J, the junction contained 1 base not matched to a gene. CDR3 residues: CASSLGGLQETQYF. The CDR3 coding sequence is TGTGCCAGCAGCTTGGGGGGACTACAAGAGACCCAGTACTTC.

The V gene is TRBV15, the J gene TRBJ2-2, with D perhaps matching TRBD2 (7 bases). CDR3 size: 17 residues. The V and J ends lost 3 bases and 0 bases respectively, with 14 bases between them. Germline V gives CDR1 LNHNV, CDR2 YYDKDF (reference sequence). CDR3 loop: CATSSYRGGPNTGELFF. The CDR3 DNA follows: TGTGCCACCAGCAGTTATAGGGGGGGACCGAACACCGGGGAGCTGTTTTTT. Using reference TRBV15 and TRBJ2-2 for the parts outside the CDR3, the full variable domain is DAMVIQNPRYQVTQFGKPVTLSCSQTLNHNVMYWYQQKSSQAPKLLFHYYDKDFNNEADTPDNFQSRRPNTSFCFLDIRSPGLGDTAMYLCATSSYRGGPNTGELFFGEGSRLTVL.

J is TRBJ1-6 and V is TRBV4-2; D perhaps matches TRBD1 (6 bases). The CDR3 covers 17 residues. Germline CDR1 LGHNA, CDR2 YNFKEQ. V was trimmed by 0 bases and J by 6 bases, leaving 15 bases between them. In DNA form, the CDR3 reads TGTGCCAGCAGCCAAGAAAACAGGGCCGAGATTAATTCACCCCTCCACTTT. Its protein is CASSQENRAEINSPLHF.

V and J are TRBV5-8 and TRBJ1-2; 8 bases align to TRBD1. The CDR3 runs to 14 residues. V dropped 4 bases and J dropped 4; count of bases not matched to a gene: 6. The germline gives CDR1 SGHTS, CDR2 YDEGEE. In DNA form, the CDR3 reads TGTGCCAGCAGCCAGAGGACAGGGATCTATGGCTACACCTTC. Its translation: CASSQRTGIYGYTF.

The chain is built from TRBV7-6 and TRBJ2-3; 7 nucleotides line up with TRBD2. Germline CDR1 is SGHVS and CDR2 is FNYEAQ. This CDR3 region has 14 residues. V gave up 5 bases and J gave up 7 bases; unmatched junction bases: 9. CDR3 nucleotide sequence: TGTGCCAGCAGCCCAGGGAGGGGAGGTAATACGCAGTATTTT. Encoded protein: CASSPGRGGNTQYF.

The chain joins TRBV27 to TRBJ2-3; D ambiguous. CDR1 and CDR2 (germline): MNHEY, SMNVEV (reference sequence). The CDR3 loop spans 13 amino acids. V dropped 6 bases and J dropped 6 bases, with 13 bases sitting between them. CDR3 nucleotides: TGTGCCAGCAGCACTTACCTTTGGGATACGCAGTATTTT. This gives the protein CASSTYLWDTQYF.

This chain joins TRBV29-1 and TRBJ2-5, with D possibly being TRBD2 (6 bases). The germline V gene encodes CDR1 SQVTM and CDR2 ANQGSEA. Trimming pared 4 bases from V and 5 bases from J, leaving 11 bases between. CDR3 length: 12 amino acids. The CDR3 bases are TGCAGCGTTGGGGGACGGGGGGAGACCCAGTACTTC. It is translated as CSVGGRGETQYF.

This chain links TRBV7-9 with TRBJ2-1, with TRBD2 matching 12 bases. J gave up 4 bases and V 5 bases, and 3 bases lay outside the gene matches. The germline V gene has CDR1 SEHNR and CDR2 FQNEAQ (reference sequence). This CDR3 is 15 amino acids long. CDR3 region: CASSPLAGGYNEQFF. As DNA, the CDR3 is TGTGCCAGCAGCCCCCTAGCGGGAGGGTACAATGAGCAGTTCTTC.

The CDR3 bases are TGTGCCAGTAGTATTCCTACGAATACGCAGTATTTT. It codes for CASSIPTNTQYF. The rearrangement uses TRBV19 and TRBJ2-3; D uncertain. The CDR3 sequence is 12 residues long. CDR1 and CDR2 from the germline V gene are LNHDA and SQIVND (reference sequence). V was pared by 3 bases and J by 7 bases, with 8 bases between.

V is TRBV6-5 and J is TRBJ1-6; D unclear. V was shortened by 5 bases and J by 16 bases, with 18 bases between the two germline ends. Germline assignment: CDR1 MNHEY and CDR2 SVGAGI. The CDR3 covers 13 residues. The CDR3: CASSPGRGRFLHF. CDR3 bases: TGTGCCAGCAGTCCGGGTCGGGGAAGGTTTCTCCACTTT.

The CDR3 DNA sequence: TGTGCCACCAGCAGAGATCGAGCGGGAGGGCGGGAGCAGTACTTC. Amino acid sequence: CATSRDRAGGREQYF. V and J are TRBV15 and TRBJ2-7; 10 nucleotides line up with TRBD2. CDR1 LNHNV and CDR2 YYDKDF come from the germline V gene (reference sequence). Trimming cost V 0 bases and J 7 bases; bases outside gene matches: 6. CDR3 length: 15 residues.

The chain joins TRBV18 to TRBJ2-3, with 10 positions matching TRBD2. The CDR3 runs to 15 residues. Per germline, CDR1 KGHSH and CDR2 LQKENI. Germline trimming cut 5 bases from V and 1 base from J; bases unmatched to any gene: 3. The CDR3 is CASSIAGGRTDTQYF. As DNA, the CDR3 is TGTGCCAGCTCAATAGCGGGAGGTCGCACAGATACGCAGTATTTT.

V is TRBV7-6 and J is TRBJ1-3; D is ambiguous. The CDR3 contains 17 residues. Germline values: CDR1 SGHVS, CDR2 FNYEAQ. V was shortened by 1 base and J by 2 bases, with 15 bases between the two germline ends. The CDR3 protein is CASSLDPGSFTGNTIYF. CDR3 DNA sequence: TGTGCCAGCAGCTTAGACCCGGGATCCTTCACTGGAAACACCATATATTTT. The full variable domain, its missing parts supplied by reference TRBV7-6 and TRBJ1-3, is GAGVSQSPRYKVTKRGQDVALRCDPISGHVSLYWYRQALGQGPEFLTYFNYEAQQDKSGLPNDRFSAERPEGSISTLTIQRTEQRDSAMYRCASSLDPGSFTGNTIYFGEGSWLTVV.

The V gene is TRBV7-9, the J gene TRBJ2-7, with D perhaps matching TRBD1 (5 bases). V gave up 3 bases and J gave up 5 bases, with 14 bases separating them. CDR3 length: 14 residues. The V gene's germline CDR1 is SEHNR and CDR2 FQNEAQ (reference sequence). CDR3 region: CASSFGILRDEQYF. DNA for the CDR3: TGTGCCAGCAGCTTTGGGATTCTCAGGGACGAGCAGTACTTC.